These 29 T cell receptor beta chains originate from one sample sequenced in a study of brain T cells in children with intractable seizures. The repertoire was sequenced with immunoSEQ multiplex PCR; TCRdb's copy has only in-frame clones and lacks some. In the table there are approximately 110,000 clones, 94% of which are singletons. Material: peripheral blood, obtained at surgery. The receptors shown here come from a boy less than two years old with hemimegalencephaly and intractable seizures.

The chain is built from TRBV18 and TRBJ1-2; 8 nucleotides match TRBD1. The CDR3 loop spans 16 amino acids. CDR1 is KGHSH, CDR2 LQKENI, per germline. The V gene end was trimmed by 6 bases and the J gene end by 3 bases; junction bases not matched to a gene: 12. CDR3 amino acids: CASSELQGEWYYGYTF. For the CDR3, the DNA is TGTGCCAGCTCTGAGCTACAGGGGGAGTGGTACTATGGCTACACCTTC.

The chain carries TRBV4-3 and TRBJ2-3; TRBD1 matches at 11 bases. Germline V gene sequence: CDR1 LGHNA, CDR2 YSLEER. V lost 6 bases and J lost 1; bases outside the gene matches: 9. This CDR3 is built from 17 residues. The chain's CDR3 is CASSPTGTGGGTDTQYF. CDR3 coding DNA: TGCGCCAGCAGTCCGACCGGGACAGGGGGGGGCACAGATACGCAGTATTTT.

This chain joins TRBV28 and TRBJ2-1; 9 bases agree with TRBD2. The V segment lost 6 bases and the J segment 7 bases; nucleotides outside the gene matches: 19. This CDR3 has 18 amino acids. CDR1 and CDR2 from the germline V gene are MDHEN and SYDVKM. The chain's CDR3 is CASSHGLAAGGSINEQFF. The CDR3 coding sequence is TGTGCCAGCAGCCACGGTCTTGCCGCGGGAGGGAGTATAAATGAGCAGTTCTTC.

The chain carries TRBV6-5 and TRBJ2-7; D not certain. Trimming cost V 7 bases and J 2 bases, with 9 bases left between them. Germline CDR1 and CDR2: MNHEY and SVGAGI. This CDR3 has 12 residues. This CDR3 is CASKIGPYEQYF. CDR3 in DNA: TGTGCCAGCAAGATAGGACCCTACGAGCAGTACTTC.

CDR3 loop: CASSLRGGSRRFYEQYF. Here the CDR3 DNA reads TGTGCCAGCAGTTTACGAGGGGGTAGCCGACGTTTCTACGAGCAGTACTTC. This chain links TRBV27 with TRBJ2-7; D is possibly TRBD1 (6 bases). The germline gives CDR1 MNHEY, CDR2 SMNVEV (reference sequence). The CDR3 runs to 17 residues. Trimming took off 2 bases at V and 3 bases at J, with 20 bases between the two ends.

This chain connects TRBV19 to TRBJ2-1, with D unresolved. Trimming cost V 5 bases and J 3 bases, with 14 bases left between them. This CDR3 has 15 residues. The V gene's germline CDR1 is LNHDA and CDR2 SQIVND (reference sequence). The CDR3 bases are TGTGCCAGTAGTGTACTAACTCAGGACTACAATGAGCAGTTCTTC. Its protein is CASSVLTQDYNEQFF.

The chain couples TRBV18 to TRBJ1-1, with a tentative D call TRBD1 (5 bases). Germline V gene sequence: CDR1 KGHSH, CDR2 LQKENI. Trimming stripped 4 bases from V and 3 bases from J, with 12 bases between. This CDR3 spans 14 amino acids. The CDR3 sequence is CASSLRGLHTEAFF. The CDR3 DNA reads as TGTGCCAGCTCACTACGGGGGTTGCACACTGAAGCTTTCTTT.

As to this clone: The identical CDR3 is also encoded by other nucleotide sequences in the sample. The chain couples TRBV28 to TRBJ1-6; D is ambiguous. Germline-derived CDR1 and CDR2 are MDHEN and SYDVKM. The CDR3 runs 12 residues. The ends were cut back, 2 bases at V and 8 bases at J, with 4 bases in the middle. CDR3 residues: CASSLGDSPLHF. The CDR3 DNA sequence: TGTGCCAGCAGTTTAGGAGATTCACCCCTCCACTTT.

The chain has TRBV4-2 and TRBJ2-2; a weak D match, TRBD2 (6 bases). V was pared by 0 bases and J by 6 bases, with 17 bases between. The germline CDR1 and CDR2 sequences are LGHNA and YNFKEQ. This CDR3 has 17 residues. CDR3 DNA sequence: TGTGCCAGCAGCCAAGATTTCGCGGGATTACGGGCCGGGGAGCTGTTTTTT. This sequence encodes CASSQDFAGLRAGELFF.

This rearrangement joins TRBV28 to TRBJ2-1; TRBD2 aligns across 8 bases. With 6 bases clipped from V and 8 bases from J, the junction kept 9 bases outside the gene matches. The CDR3 has 14 residues. CDR1 and CDR2 (germline): MDHEN, SYDVKM. The CDR3 bases are TGTGCCAGCAGCCCGGGGGGGGAGATTGATGAGCAGTTCTTC. Its protein product is CASSPGGEIDEQFF.

The CDR3 protein is CASRSYRGPGDEQYF. CDR3 DNA: TGTGCCAGCAGATCGTACAGGGGACCGGGCGACGAGCAGTACTTC. The J gene is TRBJ2-7, the V gene TRBV28, with 7 bases lining up with TRBD1. There are 15 residues in the CDR3. The ends lost 6 bases at V and 5 bases at J; junction bases unmatched: 13. Germline assignment: CDR1 MDHEN and CDR2 SYDVKM.

This sequence joins TRBV15 and TRBJ1-4; D is possibly TRBD1 (5 bases). Trimming took 2 bases from V and 3 from J, leaving 10 bases between them. CDR3 length: 15 residues. Germline V lookup: CDR1 LNHNV, CDR2 YYDKDF (reference sequence). The CDR3 DNA reads TGTGCCACCAGCAGACAGGGTAGGGCTAATGAAAAACTGTTTTTT. It is translated as CATSRQGRANEKLFF. Full variable domain (remainder filled in from reference TRBV15 and TRBJ1-4): DAMVIQNPRYQVTQFGKPVTLSCSQTLNHNVMYWYQQKSSQAPKLLFHYYDKDFNNEADTPDNFQSRRPNTSFCFLDIRSPGLGDTAMYLCATSRQGRANEKLFFGSGTQLSVL.

Only a few counts were recorded for this clone. V is TRBV4-2 and J is TRBJ2-1, with no clear D. The V end lost 0 bases, the J end lost 4 bases, and 7 bases lay between the germline ends. Germline lookup yields CDR1 LGHNA and CDR2 YNFKEQ. The CDR3 is made up of 14 amino acids. The CDR3 DNA is TGTGCCAGCAGCCAAGATCTCCTATACAATGAGCAGTTCTTC. Translated: CASSQDLLYNEQFF.

J is TRBJ1-2 and V is TRBV19; perhaps TRBD1 as D (6 bases). The length of the CDR3 is 13 residues. V was trimmed by 7 bases and J by 3 bases, leaving 12 bases between them. Germline V gene sequence: CDR1 LNHDA, CDR2 SQIVND (reference sequence). For the CDR3, the DNA is TGTGCCAGTAACCTAGGGACACACTATGGCTACACCTTC. Translating gives CASNLGTHYGYTF.

The chain couples TRBV5-1 to TRBJ1-4; a weak D match, TRBD1 (5 bases). The CDR3 has 12 residues. CDR1 is SGHRS and CDR2 is YFSETQ in the germline V gene. Trimming pared 2 bases from V and 8 bases from J, leaving 7 bases between. CDR3 loop: CASSFRGEKLFF. CDR3 coding DNA: TGCGCCAGCAGCTTCCGGGGGGAAAAACTGTTTTTT. Supplemented by reference TRBV5-1 and TRBJ1-4, the full variable domain reads KAGVTQTPRYLIKTRGQQVTLSCSPISGHRSVSWYQQTPGQGLQFLFEYFSETQRNKGNFPGRFSGRQFSNSRSEMNVSTLELGDSALYLCASSFRGEKLFFGSGTQLSVL.

The chain recombines TRBV11-3 with TRBJ2-7, with D perhaps matching TRBD1 (6 bases). V dropped 1 base and J dropped 2 bases, with 15 bases sitting between them. CDR3 size: 16 residues. CDR1 and CDR2 (germline): SGHNT, YENEEA. In nucleotides, the CDR3 is TGTGCCAGCAGCTTAGGATTCCGCGACAGGACCTACGAGCAGTACTTC. Protein product: CASSLGFRDRTYEQYF.

The chain combines TRBV5-1 with TRBJ1-1; D not resolved. From germline, CDR1 is SGHRS and CDR2 YFSETQ. Deletions cut 1 base from V and 1 base from J, with 11 bases between. The CDR3 has 15 residues. This chain's CDR3 is CASSLKSSPNTEAFF. CDR3 sequence (DNA): TGCGCCAGCAGCTTGAAGTCCAGTCCGAACACTGAAGCTTTCTTT.

The rearrangement uses TRBV5-6 and TRBJ1-5; D gene ambiguous. From germline, CDR1 is SGHDT and CDR2 YYEEEE. The CDR3 contains 14 residues. Trimming took 0 bases from V and 3 from J, leaving 7 bases between them. This chain's CDR3 is CASSLGSYNQPQHF. The CDR3 bases are TGTGCCAGCAGCTTGGGCAGTTACAATCAGCCCCAGCATTTT.

The rearrangement joins TRBV6-5 to TRBJ1-5, with 7 bases matching TRBD1. J lost 9 bases, V lost 4 bases, and 9 bases had no gene match. Germline CDR1 reads MNHEY; CDR2 reads SVGAGI. The CDR3 spans 14 residues. The CDR3 here is CASSSMTGPRPQHF. The CDR3 DNA is TGTGCCAGCAGTTCCATGACAGGGCCGCGGCCCCAGCATTTT.

The gene calls are TRBV7-3 and TRBJ2-1; the match to TRBD2 covers 7 bases. Losses at the gene ends were 0 bases for V and 0 bases for J; bases not matched to a gene: 2. From germline, CDR1 is SGHTA and CDR2 FQGTGA. The CDR3 spans 16 residues. In DNA, the CDR3 is TGTGCCAGCAGCTTAACGGGGGGGAGCTCCTACAATGAGCAGTTCTTC. Amino acids: CASSLTGGSSYNEQFF.

The rearrangement joins TRBV4-1 to TRBJ1-4; D is possibly TRBD1 (5 bases). The germline V gene has CDR1 MGHRA and CDR2 YSYEKL. V was clipped by 1 base and J by 0 bases, with 12 bases between them. CDR3 size: 17 residues. CDR3 region: CASSQVGMGATNEKLFF. In DNA form, the CDR3 reads TGCGCCAGCAGCCAAGTGGGGATGGGGGCAACTAATGAAAAACTGTTTTTT.

This chain links TRBV27 with TRBJ2-2, with 7 bases that match TRBD1. CDR1 is MNHEY, CDR2 SMNVEV, per germline (reference sequence). This CDR3 contains 14 residues. V shed 5 bases, J shed 5 bases, and the junction held 5 bases outside the gene matches. The CDR3: CASSNRGRTGELFF. CDR3 sequence (DNA): TGTGCCAGCAGTAACAGGGGTCGGACCGGGGAGCTGTTTTTT.

J is TRBJ1-2 and V is TRBV28; the D is unclear. CDR1 is MDHEN and CDR2 is SYDVKM in the germline V gene. V was cut by 2 bases and J by 8 bases, with 9 bases left in between. The CDR3 spans 12 residues. The CDR3 DNA sequence: TGTGCCAGCAGTTTAGAGACTAACGGCTACACCTTC. It codes for CASSLETNGYTF.

The V gene is TRBV12-3 or TRBV12-4, the J gene TRBJ2-3, with D perhaps matching TRBD1 (5 bases). Deletions cut 6 bases from V and 3 bases from J, with 7 bases between. The CDR3 is made up of 12 amino acids. CDR3: CASRQGTDTQYF. As DNA, the CDR3 is TGTGCCAGCAGGCAGGGTACAGATACGCAGTATTTT.

This rearrangement joins TRBV19 to TRBJ2-5, with D possibly being TRBD1 (6 bases). This CDR3 has 16 residues. V shed 6 bases and J shed 1 base, with 18 bases lying between them. CDR1 and CDR2 from the germline V gene are LNHDA and SQIVND (reference sequence). The CDR3 here is CASRASGTTLQETQYF. The CDR3 DNA sequence: TGTGCCAGTAGAGCCTCTGGGACAACCCTCCAAGAGACCCAGTACTTC.

The chain recombines TRBV27 with TRBJ1-3; D not resolved. V was cut by 5 bases and J by 1 base, with 12 bases left in between. The germline V gene has CDR1 MNHEY and CDR2 SMNVEV (reference sequence). The CDR3 is 15 amino acids. CDR3: CASSPDVASGNTIYF. The CDR3 DNA reads TGTGCCAGCAGTCCGGATGTTGCGTCTGGAAACACCATATATTTT.

This chain links TRBV11-3 with TRBJ2-3, with no clear D. Trimming stripped 4 bases from V and 4 bases from J, with 6 bases between. CDR1 and CDR2 from the germline V gene are SGHNT and YENEEA. The CDR3 consists of 12 residues. The CDR3 DNA reads TGTGCCAGCAGCTCCCCATCAGATACGCAGTATTTT. Translation: CASSSPSDTQYF.

The count of this clone is one. The gene calls are TRBV6-6 and TRBJ2-1, with TRBD2 matching 11 bases. Germline CDR1 MNHNY, CDR2 SVGAGI (reference sequence). CDR3 length: 14 amino acids. Unmatched junction bases numbered 3, after V lost 4 bases and J lost 7 bases. The CDR3 loop is CASSSTSGRNEQFF. CDR3 nucleotide sequence: TGTGCCAGCAGTTCTACTAGCGGGAGAAATGAGCAGTTCTTC.

The J gene is TRBJ2-5, the V gene TRBV19, with TRBD1 identical over 8 bases. The J segment lost 2 bases and the V segment lost 6 bases, leaving 5 bases of the junction unmatched. The CDR3 is 14 residues long. The V gene's germline CDR1 is LNHDA and CDR2 SQIVND (reference sequence). The CDR3 loop reads CASSFRGLQETQYF. As DNA, the CDR3 is TGTGCCAGTAGCTTCAGGGGGCTTCAAGAGACCCAGTACTTC.